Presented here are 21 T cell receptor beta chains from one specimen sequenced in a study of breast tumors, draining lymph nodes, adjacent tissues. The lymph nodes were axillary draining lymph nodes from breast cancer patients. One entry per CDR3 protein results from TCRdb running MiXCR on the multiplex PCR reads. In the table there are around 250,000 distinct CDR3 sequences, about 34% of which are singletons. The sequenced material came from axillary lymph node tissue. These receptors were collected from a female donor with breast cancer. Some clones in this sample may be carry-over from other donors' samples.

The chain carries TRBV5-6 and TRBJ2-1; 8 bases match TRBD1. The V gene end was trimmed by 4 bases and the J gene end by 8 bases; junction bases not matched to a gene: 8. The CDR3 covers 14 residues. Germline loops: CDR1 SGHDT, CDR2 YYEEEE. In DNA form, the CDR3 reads TGTGCCAGCAGCAGAGGACAGGGAGAGGATGAGCAGTTCTTC. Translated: CASSRGQGEDEQFF. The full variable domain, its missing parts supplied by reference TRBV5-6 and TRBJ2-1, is DAGVTQSPTHLIKTRGQQVTLRCSPKSGHDTVSWYQQALGQGPQFIFQYYEEEERQRGNFPDRFSGHQFPNYSSELNVNALLLGDSALYLCASSRGQGEDEQFFGPGTRLTVL.

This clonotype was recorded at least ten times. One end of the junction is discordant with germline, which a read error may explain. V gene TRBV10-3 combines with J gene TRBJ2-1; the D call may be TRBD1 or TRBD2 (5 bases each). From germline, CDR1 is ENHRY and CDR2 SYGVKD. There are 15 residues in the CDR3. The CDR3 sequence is CAISKSRGSYNEQFF. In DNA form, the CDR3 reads TGTGCCATCAGTAAGTCGAGGGGCTCCTACAATGAGCAGTTCTTC.

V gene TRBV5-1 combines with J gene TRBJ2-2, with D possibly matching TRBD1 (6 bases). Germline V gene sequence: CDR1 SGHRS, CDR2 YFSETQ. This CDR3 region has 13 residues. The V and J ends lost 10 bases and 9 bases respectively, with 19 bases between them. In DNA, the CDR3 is TGCGCCTCTCCCGACAGGTCTTCCCGGGAGCTGTTTTTT. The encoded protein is CASPDRSSRELFF.

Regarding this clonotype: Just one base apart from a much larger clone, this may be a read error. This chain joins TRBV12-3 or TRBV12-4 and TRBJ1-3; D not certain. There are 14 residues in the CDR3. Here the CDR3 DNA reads TGTGCCAGCAGCCCACTAAGCTCTGGAACCACCATATATTTT. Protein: CASSPLSSGTTIYF.

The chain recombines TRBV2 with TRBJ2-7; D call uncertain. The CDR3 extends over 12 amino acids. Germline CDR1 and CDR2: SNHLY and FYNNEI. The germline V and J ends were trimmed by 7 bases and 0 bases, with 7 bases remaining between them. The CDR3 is CASNQFSYEQYF. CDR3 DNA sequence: TGTGCCAGCAACCAGTTCTCCTACGAGCAGTACTTC.

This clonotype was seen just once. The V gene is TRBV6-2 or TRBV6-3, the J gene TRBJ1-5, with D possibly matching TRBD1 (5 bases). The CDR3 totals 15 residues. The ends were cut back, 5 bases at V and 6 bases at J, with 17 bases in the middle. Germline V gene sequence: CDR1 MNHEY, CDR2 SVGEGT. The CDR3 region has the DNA TGTGCCAGCAGTCACGGGGACGGAGGAGGTCAGCCCCAGCATTTT. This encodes CASSHGDGGGQPQHF.

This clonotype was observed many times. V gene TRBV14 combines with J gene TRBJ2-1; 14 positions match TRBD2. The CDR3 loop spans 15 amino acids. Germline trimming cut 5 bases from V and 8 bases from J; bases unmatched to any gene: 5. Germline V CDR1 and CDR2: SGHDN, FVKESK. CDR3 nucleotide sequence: TGTGCCAGCAGCAGACTAGCGGGGGGGCTAGATGAGCAGTTCTTC. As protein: CASSRLAGGLDEQFF.

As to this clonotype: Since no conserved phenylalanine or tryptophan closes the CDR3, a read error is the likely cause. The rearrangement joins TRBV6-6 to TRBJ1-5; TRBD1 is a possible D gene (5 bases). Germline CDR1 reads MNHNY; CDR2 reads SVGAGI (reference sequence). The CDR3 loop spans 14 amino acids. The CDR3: CASSHSRQGQPQHS. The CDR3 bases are TGTGCCAGCAGTCACTCGCGTCAGGGACAGCCCCAGCATTCT.

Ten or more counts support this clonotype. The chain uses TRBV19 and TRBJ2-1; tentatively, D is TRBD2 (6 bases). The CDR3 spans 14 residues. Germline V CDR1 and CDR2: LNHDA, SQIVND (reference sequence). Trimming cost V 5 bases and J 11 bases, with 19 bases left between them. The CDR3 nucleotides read TGTGCCAGTAGTGTCGGGACTCCCGAAGGTAAGCAGTTCTTC. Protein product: CASSVGTPEGKQFF. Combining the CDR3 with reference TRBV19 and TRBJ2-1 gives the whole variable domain DGGITQSPKYLFRKEGQNVTLSCEQNLNHDAMYWYRQDPGQGLRLIYYSQIVNDFQKGDIAEGYSVSREKKESFPLTVTSAQKNPTAFYLCASSVGTPEGKQFFGPGTRLTVL.

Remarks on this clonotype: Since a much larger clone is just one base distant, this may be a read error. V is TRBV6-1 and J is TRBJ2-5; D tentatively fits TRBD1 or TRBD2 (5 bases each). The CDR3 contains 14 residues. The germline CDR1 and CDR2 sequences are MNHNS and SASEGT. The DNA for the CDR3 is TGTACCAGCATCGCCTACACGAGGGGAGAGACCCAGTACTTC. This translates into CTSIAYTRGETQYF.

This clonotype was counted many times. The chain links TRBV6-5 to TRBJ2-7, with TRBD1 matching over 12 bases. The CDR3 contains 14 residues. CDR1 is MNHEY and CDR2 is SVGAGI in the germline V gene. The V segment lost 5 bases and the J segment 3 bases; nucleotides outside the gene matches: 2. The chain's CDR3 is CASSRDRGRYEQYF. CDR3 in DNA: TGTGCCAGCAGTCGGGACAGGGGGCGCTACGAGCAGTACTTC.

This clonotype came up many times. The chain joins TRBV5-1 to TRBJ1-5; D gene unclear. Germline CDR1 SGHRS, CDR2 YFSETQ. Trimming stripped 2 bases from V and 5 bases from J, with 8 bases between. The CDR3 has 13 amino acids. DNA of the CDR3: TGCGCCAGCAGCTTTTCCGGGGATCAGCCCCAGCATTTT. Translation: CASSFSGDQPQHF.

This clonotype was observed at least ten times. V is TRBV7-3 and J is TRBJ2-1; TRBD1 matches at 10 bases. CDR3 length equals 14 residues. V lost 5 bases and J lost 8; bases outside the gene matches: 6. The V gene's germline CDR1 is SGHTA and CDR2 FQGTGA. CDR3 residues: CASSPSGQGYEQFF. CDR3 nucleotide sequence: TGTGCCAGCAGCCCTTCGGGACAGGGGTATGAGCAGTTCTTC.

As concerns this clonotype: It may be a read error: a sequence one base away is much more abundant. CDR3 loop: CASSSGTGHNEQFF. CDR3 nucleotide sequence: TGTGCCAGCAGCTCCGGGACAGGACACAATGAGCAGTTCTTC. The rearrangement joins TRBV5-5 to TRBJ2-1, with 8 nucleotides matching TRBD1. The length of the CDR3 is 14 residues. Germline V CDR1 and CDR2: SGHKS, YYEKEE (reference sequence). V shed 3 bases and J 5 bases; nucleotides not matched to a gene: 4.

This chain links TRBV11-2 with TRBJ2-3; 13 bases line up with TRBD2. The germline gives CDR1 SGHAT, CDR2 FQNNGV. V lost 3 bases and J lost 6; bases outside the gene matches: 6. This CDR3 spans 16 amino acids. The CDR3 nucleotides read TGTGCCAGCAGCTTTACTAGCGGGGGGGCTGTGGATACGCAGTATTTT. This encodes CASSFTSGGAVDTQYF.

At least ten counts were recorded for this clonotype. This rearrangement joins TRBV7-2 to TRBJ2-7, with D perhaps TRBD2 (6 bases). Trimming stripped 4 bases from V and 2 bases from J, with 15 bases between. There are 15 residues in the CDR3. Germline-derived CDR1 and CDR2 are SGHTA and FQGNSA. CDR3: CASSSSSGGAYEQYF. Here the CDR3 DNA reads TGTGCCAGCAGCTCCTCCTCCGGAGGGGCCTACGAGCAGTACTTC.

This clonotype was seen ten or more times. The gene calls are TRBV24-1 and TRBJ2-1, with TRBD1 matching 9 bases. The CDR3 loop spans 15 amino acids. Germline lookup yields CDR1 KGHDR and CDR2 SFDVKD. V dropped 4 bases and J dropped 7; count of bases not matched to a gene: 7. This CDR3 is CATSDLGQGLNEQFF. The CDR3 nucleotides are TGTGCCACCAGTGACCTGGGACAGGGACTAAATGAGCAGTTCTTC.

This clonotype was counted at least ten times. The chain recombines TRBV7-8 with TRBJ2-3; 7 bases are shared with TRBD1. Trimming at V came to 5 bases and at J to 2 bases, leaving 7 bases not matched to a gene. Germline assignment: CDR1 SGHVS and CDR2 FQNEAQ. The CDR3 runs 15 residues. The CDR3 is CASSIDRATTDTQYF. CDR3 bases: TGTGCCAGCAGCATCGACAGGGCTACCACAGATACGCAGTATTTT.

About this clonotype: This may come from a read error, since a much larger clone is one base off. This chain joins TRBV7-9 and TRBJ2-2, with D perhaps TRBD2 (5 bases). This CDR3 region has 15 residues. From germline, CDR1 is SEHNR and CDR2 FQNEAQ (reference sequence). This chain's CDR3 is CVSSLAREYTGELFF. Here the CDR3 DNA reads TGCGTCAGCAGCTTGGCCCGGGAATACACCGGGGAGCTGTTTTTT.

In DNA form, the CDR3 reads TGCAGTGCTCCAAGCCCAGGGAAGGGCACTGAAGCTTTCTTT. Its protein product is CSAPSPGKGTEAFF. The V call is TRBV20-1, the J call TRBJ1-1, with a possible D match to TRBD1 (5 bases). The germline V gene encodes CDR1 DFQATT and CDR2 SNEGSKA (reference sequence). The CDR3 is 14 amino acids. Trimming removed 5 bases from V and 4 bases from J, with 17 bases in between.

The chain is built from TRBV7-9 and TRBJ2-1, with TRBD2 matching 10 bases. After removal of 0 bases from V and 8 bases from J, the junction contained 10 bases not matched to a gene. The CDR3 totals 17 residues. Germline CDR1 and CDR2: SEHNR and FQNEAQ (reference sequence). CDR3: CASSLALRLAGEDEQFF. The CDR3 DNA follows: TGTGCCAGCAGCTTAGCGCTGCGGCTAGCGGGAGAGGATGAGCAGTTCTTC.